The clone carrying this TCR beta chain was found a few times. The antigen is not known. These data originate in a study of post-analysis software for immune sequencing data. Background on the study: Relapsing-remitting, secondary progressive and progressive-relapsing multiple sclerosis were all included among the disease courses. Study outcomes and limitations: Batch-matched samples strongly co-clustered by F measure. Among four or five TRBV segments more frequent in patients than controls were TRBV5-6, TRBV5-1 and TRBV20-1. Multiple sclerosis patients showed significantly lower normalized Chao1 diversity than controls did.

cDNA libraries of TCR beta carried unique molecular identifiers. TCRdb re-called the PCR reads with MiXCR, one entry per CDR3 protein. The sample includes 400,000 to 500,000 distinct CDR3 sequences, less than 40% of them seen just once. From germline, CDR1 is MNHNS and CDR2 SASEGT. The CDR3 loop spans 14 amino acids. V lost 2 bases and J lost 4, with 8 bases in between. Material for sequencing was blood. The clonotype was recovered from a girl aged 2-10 years with multiple sclerosis. This chain links TRBV6-1 with TRBJ1-4; D gene ambiguous. CDR3: CASSEHLRNEKLFF. The CDR3 region has the DNA TGTGCCAGCAGTGAACACCTCCGTAATGAAAAACTGTTTTTT.